This passage covers 28 T cell receptor beta chains from one sample sequenced in a study of T cells in Graves' hyperthyroidism and ophthalmopathy. Regions amplified from RNA transcripts were the TCR beta CDR3 regions. TCR CDR3 regions were first amplified by RT-PCR with HTBI primers. TCRdb reprocessed the multiplex PCR reads with MiXCR, giving one entry per CDR3 protein. This repertoire shows around 97,000 distinct CDR3 sequences, over 45% found once; its top ten account for 26%. Sequencing was done on a sample of blood. All receptors come from a man aged 35 to 55 with Graves' hyperthyroidism.

This chain links TRBV2 with TRBJ2-1; 8 bases line up with TRBD1. The CDR3 consists of 16 residues. The trim removed 6 bases at V and 6 bases at J, leaving 13 bases unmatched. Germline loops: CDR1 SNHLY, CDR2 FYNNEI. In DNA form, the CDR3 reads TGTGCCAGCAGCCCACGACGGACAGGGCCTGTCAATGAGCAGTTCTTC. Encoded protein: CASSPRRTGPVNEQFF.

V usage is TRBV20-1 and J usage is TRBJ2-5, with 10 bases lining up with TRBD1. V trimming: 4 bases; J trimming: 5 bases; junction bases outside the gene matches: 7. The CDR3 spans 14 residues. Germline CDR1 is DFQATT and CDR2 is SNEGSKA (reference sequence). The CDR3 loop is CSAMRQGASETQYF. The CDR3 DNA is TGCAGTGCTATGAGACAGGGGGCGTCGGAGACCCAGTACTTC.

This clonotype was seen ten or more times. The J gene is TRBJ2-7, the V gene TRBV20-1; D perhaps matches TRBD2 (6 bases). Looked up from germline, CDR1 is DFQATT and CDR2 is SNEGSKA (reference sequence). This CDR3 comprises 15 residues. The germline V and J ends were trimmed by 2 bases and 4 bases, with 18 bases remaining between them. CDR3 DNA: TGCAGTGCTAGACGGGCTGGTAGCGGAGCGTACGAGCAGTACTTC. Its translation is CSARRAGSGAYEQYF.

The chain carries TRBV2 and TRBJ2-7; 12 bases line up with TRBD2. V gave up 4 bases and J gave up 2 bases; unmatched junction bases: 3. The CDR3 is made up of 15 amino acids. Looked up from germline, CDR1 is SNHLY and CDR2 is FYNNEI. CDR3 DNA sequence: TGTGCCAGCAGTGTGGCTAGCGGGGGGGCCTACGAGCAGTACTTC. Encoded protein: CASSVASGGAYEQYF.

Concerning this clonotype: With a much larger clone just one base away, this may be a read error. The genes are TRBV7-4 and TRBJ2-3; 9 bases are a match to TRBD2. This CDR3 region has 15 residues. CDR1 and CDR2 (germline): SGHVT, SQSDAQ. CDR3 residues: CASSQAASGTDTRYF. In nucleotides, the CDR3 is TGTGCCAGCAGCCAAGCGGCTAGCGGGACAGATACGCGGTATTTT.

The sample holds a few counts of this clonotype. A read error is possible here, since a much larger clone lies one base away. This chain links TRBV6-5 with TRBJ2-1, with 7 bases that match TRBD1. Germline V gene data show CDR1 as MNHEY and CDR2 as SVGAGI. With V trimmed by 4 bases and J by 2 bases, 8 bases remained unmatched. This CDR3 is built from 16 residues. In DNA form, the CDR3 reads TGTGCCAGCAGTTTCAGACAGGGTCACCCCTACAATGAGCAGTTCTTC. It codes for CASSFRQGHPYNEQFF.

This clonotype has only one observation. The chain is built from TRBV7-3 and TRBJ2-1; D possibly uses TRBD1 or TRBD2 (9 bases each). The germline gives CDR1 SGHTA, CDR2 FQGTGA. The CDR3 runs to 17 residues. The V gene lost 4 bases and the J gene lost 10 bases, with 26 bases spanning the gap. DNA for the CDR3: TGTGCCAGCAGCTGGACAGGGGCGGCTAGCGGGACGGGGGAGCAGTTCTTC. As protein: CASSWTGAASGTGEQFF.

V usage is TRBV7-2 and J usage is TRBJ1-2, with unresolved D. Germline loops: CDR1 SGHTA, CDR2 FQGNSA. This CDR3 contains 13 residues. V lost 2 bases to trimming and J lost 2 bases, with 6 bases between them. The CDR3 sequence is CASSLYGNYGYTF. For the CDR3, the DNA is TGTGCCAGCAGCTTATATGGAAACTATGGCTACACCTTC.

CDR3 coding DNA: TGTGCCACCAGCAGAGATTGGACTAGCGGGGCCAACGTCCTGACTTTC. This codes for CATSRDWTSGANVLTF. The chain couples TRBV15 to TRBJ2-6; 8 bases are shared with TRBD2. The CDR3 contains 16 residues. The ends lost 0 bases at V and 4 bases at J; junction bases unmatched: 2. The germline V gene encodes CDR1 LNHNV and CDR2 YYDKDF (reference sequence).

This clonotype has a count of ten or more. The J gene is TRBJ2-7, the V gene TRBV7-2; D is uncertain. The CDR3 runs to 13 residues. The germline V gene has CDR1 SGHTA and CDR2 FQGNSA. V was shortened by 3 bases and J by 6 bases, with 12 bases between the two germline ends. Here the CDR3 reads CASSFGPQTEQYF. The CDR3 region has the DNA TGTGCCAGCAGCTTTGGGCCCCAGACCGAGCAGTACTTC. Filled out from reference TRBV7-2 and TRBJ2-7, the complete variable domain reads GAGVSQSPSNKVTEKGKDVELRCDPISGHTALYWYRQSLGQGLEFLIYFQGNSAPDKSGLPSDRFSAERTGGSVSTLTIQRTQQEDSAVYLCASSFGPQTEQYFGPGTRLTVT.

V gene TRBV7-6 combines with J gene TRBJ1-2; no reliable D call. This CDR3 contains 16 residues. Deletions cut 1 base from V and 4 bases from J, with 16 bases between. Germline CDR1 SGHVS, CDR2 FNYEAQ. The CDR3 nucleotides are TGTGCCAGCAGCTTAGGACTAGCGGGAGGGATCTATGGCTACACCTTC. This gives the protein CASSLGLAGGIYGYTF.

The CDR3 coding sequence is TGTGCCAGCAGTGTGTTTCCTCGGGGACGCAGGGATGAAAAACTGTTTTTT. Encoded protein: CASSVFPRGRRDEKLFF. The chain joins TRBV2 to TRBJ1-4, with D maybe TRBD1 (5 bases). Germline values: CDR1 SNHLY, CDR2 FYNNEI. V was clipped by 4 bases and J by 6 bases, with 21 bases between them. The CDR3 has 17 residues.

This clonotype showed up many times. In DNA, the CDR3 is TGCAGTGCTAGAGGTTTTTCCCTGATAGCGGGAGGGAACTACAATGAGCAGTTCTTC. It specifies CSARGFSLIAGGNYNEQFF. V and J are TRBV20-1 and TRBJ2-1; 11 positions match TRBD2. The CDR3 is made up of 19 amino acids. The junction had 14 bases not matched to a gene; V was cut back by 1 base and J by 3 bases. Germline assignment: CDR1 DFQATT and CDR2 SNEGSKA (reference sequence).

The table lists this clonotype with many counts. V is TRBV20-1 and J is TRBJ2-1; 8 nucleotides line up with TRBD1. The CDR3 sequence is 13 residues long. V lost 6 bases, J lost 6 bases, and 7 bases stayed unmatched. CDR1 and CDR2 from the germline V gene are DFQATT and SNEGSKA (reference sequence). For the CDR3, the DNA is TGCAGTGCGCGGACAGGGTGGAGCAATGAGCAGTTCTTC. Its protein product is CSARTGWSNEQFF.

This clonotype was counted many times. The V gene is TRBV2, the J gene TRBJ2-2; maybe TRBD2 (8 bases). This CDR3 is built from 15 residues. V was shortened by 4 bases and J by 6 bases, with 15 bases between the two germline ends. Germline V lookup: CDR1 SNHLY, CDR2 FYNNEI. CDR3 protein: CASSGDSGTAGELFF. The CDR3 nucleotides read TGTGCCAGCAGTGGGGATAGCGGGACAGCCGGGGAGCTGTTTTTT.

This clonotype was recorded at least ten times. The chain employs TRBV20-1 and TRBJ2-3, with TRBD2 identical over 8 bases. This CDR3 contains 16 residues. Germline CDR1 reads DFQATT; CDR2 reads SNEGSKA (reference sequence). V lost 4 bases to trimming and J lost 0 bases; unmatched junction nucleotides: 9. CDR3 coding DNA: TGCAGTGCTACACCGTTAGCGGGGCATAGCACAGATACGCAGTATTTT. Amino acids: CSATPLAGHSTDTQYF.

As regards this clonotype: The junction differs from germline at one of its ends, possibly a read error. The J gene is TRBJ2-6, the V gene TRBV2; tentative D call: TRBD2 (6 bases). The germline V gene has CDR1 SNHLY and CDR2 FYNNEI. The CDR3 runs to 18 residues. This CDR3 reads CASSEALPGVTGANVLTF. The DNA for the CDR3 is TGTGCCAGCAGTGAAGCCCTCCCGGGGGTGACTGGGGCCAATGTCCTGACTTTC.

The chain carries TRBV28 and TRBJ2-7, with TRBD2 matching 7 bases. Losses at the gene ends were 5 bases for V and 3 bases for J; bases not matched to a gene: 13. The CDR3 extends over 16 amino acids. Per the germline V gene, CDR1 is MDHEN and CDR2 is SYDVKM. CDR3 in DNA: TGTGCCAGCAGTGAAATTACCGGGACTACGCACTACGAGCAGTACTTC. Translated: CASSEITGTTHYEQYF.

J is TRBJ2-5 and V is TRBV19; 10 nucleotides align to TRBD1. The CDR3 is 14 residues long. V was clipped by 4 bases and J by 5 bases; unmatched bases: 4. Per the germline V gene, CDR1 is LNHDA and CDR2 is SQIVND (reference sequence). CDR3 sequence: CASSRTGGWETQYF. CDR3 bases: TGTGCCAGTAGTAGGACAGGGGGTTGGGAGACCCAGTACTTC.

This sequence joins TRBV10-3 and TRBJ1-1; 10 bases match TRBD1. The V and J ends lost 2 bases and 5 bases, in that order; junction bases with no gene match: 2. Per the germline V gene, CDR1 is ENHRY and CDR2 is SYGVKD. There are 14 residues in the CDR3. In DNA, the CDR3 is TGTGCCATCAGTGAGGCGGACAGGGGGACTGAAGCTTTCTTT. It translates to CAISEADRGTEAFF.

This clonotype showed up many times. This chain links TRBV24-1 with TRBJ2-1; 13 positions agree with TRBD2. The length of the CDR3 is 17 residues. V trimming: 3 bases; J trimming: 3 bases; junction bases outside the gene matches: 4. CDR1 is KGHDR, CDR2 SFDVKD, per germline. Written as DNA, the CDR3 is TGTGCCACCAGTGATGCCGGACTAGCGGGAGTCTACAATGAGCAGTTCTTC. It translates to CATSDAGLAGVYNEQFF.

This clonotype was seen only once. The CDR3 is CASGPAGPYEQYF. The CDR3 DNA reads TGTGCCAGCGGACCAGCGGGACCCTACGAGCAGTACTTC. J is TRBJ2-7 and V is TRBV27, with TRBD2 matching over 7 bases. This CDR3 has 13 residues. Germline CDR1 and CDR2: MNHEY and SMNVEV (reference sequence). V trimming: 8 bases; J trimming: 2 bases; junction bases outside the gene matches: 6.

V is TRBV7-9 and J is TRBJ2-5, with TRBD2 matching over 8 bases. The trim removed 1 base at V and 1 base at J, leaving 2 bases unmatched. CDR3 size: 15 residues. Germline CDR1 and CDR2: SEHNR and FQNEAQ (reference sequence). The CDR3 spells CASSLGGGPQETQYF. In DNA form, the CDR3 reads TGTGCCAGCAGCTTAGGCGGGGGGCCCCAAGAGACCCAGTACTTC.

The chain links TRBV2 to TRBJ2-7, with TRBD1 matching over 9 bases. J was trimmed by 5 bases and V by 1 base; bases with no gene match: 9. Per germline, CDR1 SNHLY and CDR2 FYNNEI. The CDR3 contains 16 residues. The CDR3, as DNA: TGTGCCAGCAGTGAAGGGCGGACAGGGGTTTCCCACGAGCAGTACTTC. It yields the protein CASSEGRTGVSHEQYF.

CDR3 region: CAIGTSGIEAFF. The CDR3 DNA sequence: TGTGCCATCGGGACTAGCGGGATTGAAGCTTTCTTT. The chain joins TRBV9 to TRBJ1-1, with D possibly matching TRBD1 (5 bases). The CDR3 consists of 12 residues. V was clipped by 9 bases and J by 7 bases, with 16 bases between them. Germline loops: CDR1 SGDLS, CDR2 YYNGEE.

The V gene is TRBV20-1, the J gene TRBJ2-7, with D possibly being TRBD2 (6 bases). The CDR3 runs 13 residues. V was pared by 5 bases and J by 3 bases, with 14 bases between. CDR1 is DFQATT, CDR2 SNEGSKA, per germline (reference sequence). The CDR3: CSAVGWGVYEQYF. CDR3 nucleotides: TGCAGTGCTGTGGGGTGGGGGGTCTACGAGCAGTACTTC.

There are many counts of this clonotype. The V gene is TRBV2, the J gene TRBJ2-2; D is uncertain. The CDR3 runs to 15 residues. Germline V lookup: CDR1 SNHLY, CDR2 FYNNEI. The V end was cut by 1 base, the J end by 0 bases, with 6 bases between. The CDR3: CASSEVEANTGELFF. The CDR3 bases are TGTGCCAGCAGTGAAGTTGAGGCGAACACCGGGGAGCTGTTTTTT. Full variable domain (outside the CDR3, taken from reference TRBV2 and TRBJ2-2): EPEVTQTPSHQVTQMGQEVILRCVPISNHLYFYWYRQILGQKVEFLVSFYNNEISEKSEIFDDQFSVERPDGSNFTLKIRSTKLEDSAMYFCASSEVEANTGELFFGEGSRLTVL.

The J gene is TRBJ2-3, the V gene TRBV27; 10 bases fit TRBD2. The CDR3 has 18 amino acids. V trimming: 1 base; J trimming: 2 bases; junction bases outside the gene matches: 9. Germline CDR1 and CDR2: MNHEY and SMNVEV (reference sequence). The CDR3 loop reads CASSLWGTTSGLTDTQYF. Written as DNA, the CDR3 is TGTGCCAGCAGTTTATGGGGAACGACTAGCGGGCTCACAGATACGCAGTATTTT.